The 4 T cell receptor beta chains below come from one sample, sequenced in a study of T cell clonality in common variable immunodeficiency. Using immunoSEQ multiplex PCR, the repertoire was profiled, and TCRdb retains in-frame clones only, with some absent. The sample shows roughly 42,000 clones, none of them appearing just once. The sequencing input was peripheral blood mononuclear cells. The receptor source for this set is a person aged 18 to 70 in good health.

This clone was counted many times. The read halts 3 residues ahead of the CDR3 end, with the missing end drawn from the germline J gene. The V call is TRBV2, the J call TRBJ1-2; tentatively, D is TRBD1 (5 bases). The CDR3 spans 14 residues. The V and J ends lost 4 bases and 4 bases respectively, with 13 bases between them. The V gene's germline CDR1 is SNHLY and CDR2 FYNNEI. The CDR3 is CASSGVKGPYGYTF. The sequenced part of the CDR3 DNA is TGTGCCAGCAGTGGGGTCAAGGGGCCCTATGGC.

This clone was picked up many times. Read data end 3 residues before the CDR3 end; the end is taken from the germline J gene. The rearrangement uses TRBV7-9 and TRBJ1-1, with 7 bases lining up with TRBD1. Germline V gene data show CDR1 as SEHNR and CDR2 as FQNEAQ (reference sequence). This CDR3 is built from 14 residues. With V trimmed by 3 bases and J by 5 bases, 6 bases remained unmatched. The sequenced part of the CDR3 DNA is TGTGCCAGCAGCTTGGAGGGGGCGAATACTGAA. This translates into CASSLEGANTE. The whole CDR3 protein is CASSLEGANTEAFF.

In this sample, this clone turned up many times. The read ends 3 residues early relative to the CDR3; the germline J gene fills the gap. This chain connects TRBV19 to TRBJ2-7; 8 bases line up with TRBD1. Germline V gene lookup returns CDR1 LNHDA and CDR2 SQIVND (reference sequence). This CDR3 comprises 15 residues. V shed 9 bases and J 3 bases; nucleotides not matched to a gene: 13. Partial CDR3 DNA: TGTGCCAGCCCAGAGGGACCAGGGGGCGTCTACGAG. It translates to CASPEGPGGVYE. The complete CDR3 sequence is CASPEGPGGVYEQYF.

This clone was counted ten times or more. Sequencing ends 3 residues short of the CDR3 end; the germline J gene provides the rest. The chain couples TRBV19 to TRBJ1-1; D call uncertain. V was pared by 4 bases and J by 4 bases, with 13 bases between. Germline V gives CDR1 LNHDA, CDR2 SQIVND (reference sequence). This CDR3 is 14 amino acids long. The CDR3 sequence: CASSSKGGSTEAFF. Incomplete CDR3 DNA: TGTGCCAGTAGTAGTAAGGGCGGGAGCACTGAA.